This record concerns one T cell receptor beta chain sequence. This specimen comes from a study of blood T cell repertoires in COVID-19. The protocol was immunoSEQ multiplex PCR, while the TCRdb copy is restricted to in-frame clones and leaves out a portion. The top ten clones hold roughly 30% of a sample with 15,000 to 20,000 clones, around nine tenths of them seen once. The sample consisted of peripheral blood. This TCR was sampled from a woman over 75 with COVID-19, enrolled during active disease.

CDR3 nucleotides: TGTGCCAGCAGTCTTTTACACATAGATACGCAGTATTTT. Protein sequence: CASSLLHIDTQYF. V and J are TRBV9 and TRBJ2-3; D gene uncertain. Trimming pared 5 bases from V and 5 bases from J, leaving 12 bases between. The germline V gene has CDR1 SGDLS and CDR2 YYNGEE. This CDR3 region has 13 residues.